Below, 10 T cell receptor beta chains from the same sample are listed, as sequenced in a study of cytomegalovirus exposure and HLA in healthy donors. The PCR employed 60 Vbeta primers together with 13 Jbeta primers. Profiled with immunoSEQ multiplex PCR; TCRdb holds only in-frame clones, not every one. The data show fewer than 200,000 clones, with 65% to 90% seen just once and roughly 2% held by the top ten. The sequenced sample consisted of PBMCs. These receptors came from a human donor in good health.

The gene calls are TRBV5-5 and TRBJ2-1; 8 bases map to TRBD1. Germline trimming cut 1 base from V and 6 bases from J; bases unmatched to any gene: 0. The CDR3 contains 13 residues. Germline V gene lookup returns CDR1 SGHKS and CDR2 YYEKEE (reference sequence). CDR3 DNA: TGTGCCAGCAGCTTGACAGGGGGCAATGAGCAGTTCTTC. Encoded protein: CASSLTGGNEQFF.

The chain combines TRBV27 with TRBJ2-3; D might be TRBD2 (6 bases). The V and J ends lost 2 bases and 0 bases respectively, with 18 bases between them. Germline V gives CDR1 MNHEY, CDR2 SMNVEV (reference sequence). This CDR3 spans 18 amino acids. The CDR3 DNA follows: TGTGCCAGCAGTTTAGTCGCATATCGGGGGTTAAGCACAGATACGCAGTATTTT. Encoded protein: CASSLVAYRGLSTDTQYF.

The CDR3 is CASSPATGSYEQYF. The CDR3 coding sequence is TGTGCCAGCTCACCCGCGACAGGGTCCTACGAGCAGTACTTC. V and J are TRBV18 and TRBJ2-7; 7 positions match TRBD1. Germline CDR1 and CDR2: KGHSH and LQKENI. Losses at the gene ends were 3 bases for V and 1 base for J; bases not matched to a gene: 3. The CDR3 is 14 amino acids.

Comments on this clone: The junction shows a germline mismatch at one end, possibly a read error. The chain carries TRBV11-2 and TRBJ2-5; tentatively, D is TRBD2 (5 bases). The CDR3 covers 15 residues. Germline V gives CDR1 SGHAT, CDR2 FQNNGV. The CDR3 sequence is CASSLARTVQGTQYF. The CDR3 nucleotides read TGTGCCAGCAGCTTAGCCCGGACTGTACAAGGGACCCAGTACTTC.

This clone has a single count. The CDR3 region has the DNA TGTGCCAGCAGCTCATCAGGGGGCAGTCAGCCCCAGCATTTT. Protein: CASSSSGGSQPQHF. The V call is TRBV7-9, the J call TRBJ1-5, with TRBD1 matching 8 bases. The CDR3 runs 14 residues. Per germline, CDR1 SEHNR and CDR2 FQNEAQ (reference sequence). V gave up 4 bases and J gave up 6 bases; unmatched junction bases: 5.

The V gene is TRBV5-1, the J gene TRBJ1-1; TRBD1 is a possible D gene (6 bases). The ends were cut back, 4 bases at V and 0 bases at J, with 10 bases in the middle. Germline V CDR1 and CDR2: SGHRS, YFSETQ. This CDR3 spans 14 amino acids. CDR3 DNA sequence: TGCGCCAGCAGCATACAGGGTTTGAACACTGAAGCTTTCTTT. Translating gives CASSIQGLNTEAFF. The whole variable domain, filled in from reference TRBV5-1 and TRBJ1-1, reads KAGVTQTPRYLIKTRGQQVTLSCSPISGHRSVSWYQQTPGQGLQFLFEYFSETQRNKGNFPGRFSGRQFSNSRSEMNVSTLELGDSALYLCASSIQGLNTEAFFGQGTRLTVV.

The CDR3 protein is CASSPEIQGATQPQHF. The CDR3 coding sequence is TGTGCCAGCTCACCTGAGATACAGGGTGCGACTCAGCCCCAGCATTTT. The chain couples TRBV18 to TRBJ1-5; tentatively, D is TRBD1 (6 bases). CDR1 and CDR2 (germline): KGHSH, LQKENI. V dropped 3 bases and J dropped 6 bases, with 18 bases sitting between them. This CDR3 comprises 16 residues.

This rearrangement joins TRBV5-4 to TRBJ2-7; 8 nucleotides line up with TRBD1. V shed 4 bases and J 0 bases; nucleotides not matched to a gene: 3. The germline V gene encodes CDR1 SGHNT and CDR2 YYREEE (reference sequence). The CDR3 loop spans 14 amino acids. The CDR3 region is CASSRTGLSYEQYF. CDR3 coding DNA: TGTGCCAGCAGCCGGACAGGGCTCTCCTACGAGCAGTACTTC. The whole variable domain, filled in from reference TRBV5-4 and TRBJ2-7, reads ETGVTQSPTHLIKTRGQQVTLRCSSQSGHNTVSWYQQALGQGPQFIFQYYREEENGRGNFPPRFSGLQFPNYSSELNVNALELDDSALYLCASSRTGLSYEQYFGPGTRLTVT.

This clone showed up just a few times. This chain links TRBV5-4 with TRBJ1-1; D possibly corresponds to TRBD1 (6 bases). Looked up from germline, CDR1 is SGHNT and CDR2 is YYREEE (reference sequence). The CDR3 extends over 14 amino acids. V was trimmed by 3 bases and J by 4 bases, leaving 13 bases between them. CDR3 amino acids: CASSSLGGPTEAFF. CDR3 nucleotides: TGTGCCAGCAGCTCCCTTGGGGGCCCCACTGAAGCTTTCTTT.

The chain has TRBV4-1 and TRBJ1-3; D is unresolved. Germline CDR1 is MGHRA and CDR2 is YSYEKL. This CDR3 comprises 16 residues. V lost 4 bases, J lost 3 bases, and 16 bases lay in between. CDR3 protein: CASSREEGFNGNTIYF. CDR3 nucleotides: TGCGCCAGCAGCCGGGAGGAAGGGTTCAATGGAAACACCATATATTTT.